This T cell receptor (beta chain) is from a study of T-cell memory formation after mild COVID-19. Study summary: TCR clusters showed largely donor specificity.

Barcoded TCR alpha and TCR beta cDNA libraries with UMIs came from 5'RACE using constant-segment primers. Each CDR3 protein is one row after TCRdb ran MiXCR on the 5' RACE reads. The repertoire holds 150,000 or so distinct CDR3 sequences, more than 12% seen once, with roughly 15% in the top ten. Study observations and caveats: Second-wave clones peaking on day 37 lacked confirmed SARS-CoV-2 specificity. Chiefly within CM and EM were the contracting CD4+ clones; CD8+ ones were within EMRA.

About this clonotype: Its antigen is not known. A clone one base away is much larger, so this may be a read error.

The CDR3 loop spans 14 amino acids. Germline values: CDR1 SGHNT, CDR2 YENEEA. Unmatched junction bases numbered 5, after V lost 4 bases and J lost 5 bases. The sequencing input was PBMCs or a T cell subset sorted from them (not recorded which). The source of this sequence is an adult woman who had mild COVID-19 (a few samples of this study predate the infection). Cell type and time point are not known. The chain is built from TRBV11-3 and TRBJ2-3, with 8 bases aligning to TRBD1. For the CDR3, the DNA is TGTGCCAGCAGCTCCCGGACAGGGATAGATACGCAGTATTTT. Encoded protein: CASSSRTGIDTQYF.